These 27 T cell receptor beta chains were sequenced from one sample in a study of Ad26.COV2.S vaccination and SARS-CoV-2 variants. Sequenced by immunoSEQ multiplex PCR; TCRdb stores in-frame clones only, minus some. Of 200,000 to 250,000 clones in the sample, around nine tenths were seen once. Treatment here: roughly 20 received Ad26.COV2.S at low or high dose, single or two shots; several received placebo; per-sample allocation not given. Specimen acquisition occurred on day 63 following the initial vaccine or placebo injection. The sample here was peripheral blood, taken in a trial of Ad26.COV2.S vaccine versus placebo. The receptors were sampled from a person aged 18-60 years who received the Ad26.COV2.S COVID-19 vaccine or a placebo.

This chain joins TRBV30 and TRBJ2-7; either TRBD1 or TRBD2 may supply D (5 bases each). Germline V gives CDR1 GTSNPN, CDR2 SVGIG (reference sequence). The CDR3 spans 17 residues. Trimming left V 3 bases short and J 0 bases short, with 21 bases between. The CDR3 bases are TGTGCCTGGAGGGCGTCAGGGAGCATCTTAACCTCCTACGAGCAGTACTTC. The encoded protein is CAWRASGSILTSYEQYF.

This clone was seen a handful of times. This chain links TRBV13 with TRBJ2-2, with unresolved D. This CDR3 is 14 amino acids long. Looked up from germline, CDR1 is PRHDT and CDR2 is FYEKMQ (reference sequence). The V end was cut by 6 bases, the J end by 2 bases, with 10 bases between. The CDR3 sequence is CASSPTPNTGELFF. CDR3 sequence (DNA): TGTGCCAGCAGTCCAACCCCAAACACCGGGGAGCTGTTTTTT. The full variable domain, rest sourced from reference TRBV13 and TRBJ2-2, is AAGVIQSPRHLIKEKRETATLKCYPIPRHDTVYWYQQGPGQDPQFLISFYEKMQSDKGSIPDRFSAQQFSDYHSELNMSSLELGDSALYFCASSPTPNTGELFFGEGSRLTVL.

V gene TRBV10-2 combines with J gene TRBJ2-5; 7 positions match TRBD1. V gave up 6 bases and J gave up 0 bases; unmatched junction bases: 10. This CDR3 spans 16 amino acids. CDR1 is WSHSY and CDR2 is SAAADI in the germline V gene. The CDR3 is CASSDRDSGYQETQYF. For the CDR3, the DNA is TGCGCCAGCAGCGATAGGGACAGTGGGTACCAAGAGACCCAGTACTTC.

The chain has TRBV28 and TRBJ2-2, with a weak D call TRBD1 (6 bases). The CDR3 runs to 15 residues. Deletions cut 7 bases from V and 4 bases from J, with 16 bases between. Germline CDR1 reads MDHEN; CDR2 reads SYDVKM. The chain's CDR3 is CASIPFGGRTGELFF. In DNA form, the CDR3 reads TGTGCCAGCATTCCTTTTGGGGGCCGCACCGGGGAGCTGTTTTTT.

V is TRBV7-6 and J is TRBJ1-2; 8 positions agree with TRBD1. Germline assignment: CDR1 SGHVS and CDR2 FNYEAQ. This CDR3 comprises 15 residues. After removal of 6 bases from V and 8 bases from J, the junction contained 14 bases not matched to a gene. The CDR3 region has the DNA TGTGCCAGCAGGCCCGGGACAGGAACCCTCGAGGGCTACACCTTC. It yields the protein CASRPGTGTLEGYTF.

The gene calls are TRBV9 and TRBJ2-3, with TRBD2 identical over 8 bases. The CDR3 is 15 amino acids. Germline lookup yields CDR1 SGDLS and CDR2 YYNGEE. Losses at the gene ends were 4 bases for V and 2 bases for J; bases not matched to a gene: 6. This CDR3 is CASSRTSGATDTQYF. The CDR3 coding sequence is TGTGCCAGCAGCCGTACTAGCGGAGCCACAGATACGCAGTATTTT.

The rearrangement uses TRBV30 and TRBJ1-1, with D tentatively TRBD1 (6 bases). Trimming took 0 bases from V and 3 from J, leaving 26 bases between them. This CDR3 spans 19 amino acids. Germline V CDR1 and CDR2: GTSNPN, SVGIG (reference sequence). CDR3 DNA: TGTGCCTGGAGTGTAGATTTGTGGGGACGCAGGGGCCGGGACACTGAAGCTTTCTTT. Amino acids: CAWSVDLWGRRGRDTEAFF.

The chain links TRBV6-5 to TRBJ1-2, with D possibly matching TRBD1 (6 bases). The length of the CDR3 is 14 residues. Trimming took off 2 bases at V and 1 base at J, with 8 bases between the two ends. Germline loops: CDR1 MNHEY, CDR2 SVGAGI. The CDR3, as DNA: TGTGCCAGCAGTTACGGGGGCCTTAACTATGGCTACACCTTC. Its translation: CASSYGGLNYGYTF.

The rearrangement joins TRBV3-1 (or the pseudogene TRBV3-2) to TRBJ1-1; D uncertain. The CDR3 loop spans 14 amino acids. Germline loops: CDR1 LGHDT, CDR2 YNNKEL (reference sequence). The ends were cut back, 3 bases at V and 0 bases at J, with 8 bases in the middle. In DNA form, the CDR3 reads TGTGCCAGCAGCCACAGTGGAATGAACACTGAAGCTTTCTTT. Residues: CASSHSGMNTEAFF.

J is TRBJ2-2 and V is TRBV2; tentative D call: TRBD1 (5 bases). Between the trimmed V and J ends, which lost 6 bases and 4 bases, there was a span of 9 bases. The germline V gene encodes CDR1 SNHLY and CDR2 FYNNEI. This CDR3 has 13 amino acids. The CDR3 sequence is CASRTGRTGELFF. The CDR3 bases are TGTGCCAGCAGAACAGGACGCACCGGGGAGCTGTTTTTT.

The CDR3 here is CASSSGGRFEKLFF. CDR3 DNA sequence: TGTGCCAGCAGCTCAGGGGGACGATTTGAAAAACTGTTTTTT. V is TRBV5-5 and J is TRBJ1-4; TRBD1 agrees at 7 bases. Germline V gene sequence: CDR1 SGHKS, CDR2 YYEKEE (reference sequence). The CDR3 sequence is 14 residues long. The junction had 6 bases not matched to a gene; V was cut back by 3 bases and J by 7 bases.

V and J are TRBV10-3 and TRBJ2-3; 11 bases match TRBD2. Germline CDR1 ENHRY, CDR2 SYGVKD. Trimming took 10 bases from V and 5 from J; bases not matched to a gene: 23. CDR3 length: 19 amino acids. The CDR3 protein is CATAPPRPKLAGVEDTQYF. The CDR3 nucleotides read TGTGCCACCGCTCCTCCGAGGCCAAAACTAGCGGGAGTGGAAGATACGCAGTATTTT.

The chain employs TRBV28 and TRBJ2-5, with 11 positions matching TRBD2. V was clipped by 3 bases and J by 9 bases; unmatched bases: 15. Germline CDR1 MDHEN, CDR2 SYDVKM. The CDR3 runs to 17 residues. For the CDR3, the DNA is TGTGCCAGCAGTTTCGGGCTAGCGGGGGGTGACGGTGGGGCCCAGTACTTC. It encodes CASSFGLAGGDGGAQYF.

CDR3 sequence reads: CASSPLRGRGYTF. CDR3 bases: TGTGCCAGCTCACCACTAAGAGGAAGAGGCTACACCTTC. The chain carries TRBV18 and TRBJ1-2, with D unclear. Germline V gene sequence: CDR1 KGHSH, CDR2 LQKENI. The CDR3 consists of 13 residues. V lost 1 base to trimming and J lost 8 bases, with 11 bases between them.

This chain connects TRBV30 to TRBJ2-3, with 15 bases matching TRBD2. The germline V gene encodes CDR1 GTSNPN and CDR2 SVGIG (reference sequence). The CDR3 is 16 amino acids. V shed 0 bases and J 10 bases; nucleotides not matched to a gene: 8. The CDR3 DNA reads as TGTGCCTGGAGTGTATCGGGACTAGCGGGGGGAGTGGCGCAGTATTTT. The encoded protein is CAWSVSGLAGGVAQYF.

The V call is TRBV4-3, the J call TRBJ1-2; D unresolved. Per germline, CDR1 LGHNA and CDR2 YSLEER. The CDR3 runs to 14 residues. V was trimmed by 1 base and J by 3 bases, leaving 9 bases between them. The CDR3 loop is CASSQGDGYYGYTF. CDR3 coding DNA: TGCGCCAGCAGCCAAGGCGACGGATACTATGGCTACACCTTC.

About this clone: Other DNA sequences within the sample encode an identical CDR3. This chain uses TRBV29-1 with TRBJ2-7, with 9 bases matching TRBD1. This CDR3 has 13 amino acids. In germline, CDR1 is SQVTM, CDR2 ANQGSEA. V lost 6 bases to trimming and J lost 4 bases; unmatched junction nucleotides: 7. Written as DNA, the CDR3 is TGCAGCGTACTTGACAGGGGGGTTTACGAGCAGTACTTC. This gives the protein CSVLDRGVYEQYF.

This chain links TRBV4-1 with TRBJ2-7; D remains ambiguous. V lost 1 base and J 0 bases, leaving 4 bases between the germline ends. This CDR3 region has 13 residues. Germline V CDR1 and CDR2: MGHRA, YSYEKL. CDR3 sequence: CASSQGASYEQYF. Written as DNA, the CDR3 is TGCGCCAGCAGCCAAGGTGCCTCCTACGAGCAGTACTTC.

This chain uses TRBV13 with TRBJ2-5, with D tentatively TRBD2 (5 bases). V was clipped by 4 bases and J by 4 bases, with 19 bases between them. Germline CDR1 and CDR2: PRHDT and FYEKMQ (reference sequence). This CDR3 is 16 amino acids long. The CDR3 region has the DNA TGTGCCAGCAGCTCCACGAGGGAAACCGGCTTAGAGACCCAGTACTTC. It is translated as CASSSTRETGLETQYF.

This clone was seen more than once but under ten times. The rearrangement uses TRBV2 and TRBJ1-2; the D is unclear. V dropped 4 bases and J dropped 2 bases, with 11 bases sitting between them. The germline V gene encodes CDR1 SNHLY and CDR2 FYNNEI. There are 14 residues in the CDR3. CDR3 sequence: CASSVSSSNYGYTF. Here the CDR3 DNA reads TGTGCCAGCAGTGTAAGCTCATCGAACTATGGCTACACCTTC.

This clone occurred once. CDR3 in DNA: TGTGCCAGCAGCAAAGGACAGGGGGCGAACACTGAAGCTTTCTTT. As protein: CASSKGQGANTEAFF. V gene TRBV7-8 combines with J gene TRBJ1-1; TRBD1 aligns across 11 bases. The CDR3 runs 15 residues. CDR1 and CDR2 from the germline V gene are SGHVS and FQNEAQ. V shed 5 bases, J shed 1 base, and the junction held 3 bases outside the gene matches.

This clone appeared a few times. This chain joins TRBV11-2 and TRBJ2-7; 7 bases agree with TRBD2. Unmatched junction bases numbered 10, after V lost 1 base and J lost 7 bases. The germline V gene encodes CDR1 SGHAT and CDR2 FQNNGV. CDR3 length: 15 amino acids. Here the CDR3 reads CASSLVAGAEWEQYF. The CDR3 DNA follows: TGTGCCAGCAGCTTAGTCGCGGGAGCTGAATGGGAGCAGTACTTC.

This chain joins TRBV2 and TRBJ1-4; D is possibly TRBD1 (5 bases). In germline, CDR1 is SNHLY, CDR2 FYNNEI. The V end lost 4 bases, the J end lost 1 base, and 13 bases lay between the germline ends. This CDR3 has 16 amino acids. Written as DNA, the CDR3 is TGTGCCAGCAGTGTGGGCAGGGTCATAACTAATGAAAAACTGTTTTTT. Translated: CASSVGRVITNEKLFF.

In its sample, this clone is medium-sized (0.01 to 0.1%). The V call is TRBV6-4, the J call TRBJ2-3; D uncertain. From germline, CDR1 is MRHNA and CDR2 SNTAGT. The V and J ends lost 5 bases and 2 bases respectively, with 8 bases between them. The CDR3 is made up of 13 amino acids. The CDR3 spells CASSSDTTDTQYF. The DNA of the CDR3 is TGTGCCAGCAGTTCCGACACCACAGATACGCAGTATTTT.

This clone was counted once. Distinct nucleotide sequences in the sample also encode this CDR3. The chain is built from TRBV5-1 and TRBJ2-4, with unresolved D. V dropped 0 bases and J dropped 0 bases, with 4 bases sitting between them. The CDR3 contains 14 residues. Germline V gene data show CDR1 as SGHRS and CDR2 as YFSETQ. The CDR3 coding sequence is TGCGCCAGCAGCTTGGGGTTAGCCAAAAACATTCAGTACTTC. It is translated as CASSLGLAKNIQYF.

The V gene is TRBV7-9, the J gene TRBJ2-4; perhaps TRBD1 as D (5 bases). The germline V gene has CDR1 SEHNR and CDR2 FQNEAQ (reference sequence). The ends were cut back, 1 base at V and 0 bases at J, with 10 bases in the middle. The CDR3 spans 16 residues. The CDR3: CASSLVGREAKNIQYF. The CDR3 DNA sequence: TGTGCCAGCAGCTTAGTGGGCAGGGAAGCCAAAAACATTCAGTACTTC.

The chain combines TRBV5-1 with TRBJ2-7; D is undetermined. The CDR3 is 13 amino acids. CDR1 is SGHRS and CDR2 is YFSETQ in the germline V gene. V shed 4 bases and J shed 6 bases, with 14 bases lying between them. The CDR3 coding sequence is TGCGCCAGCAGCCCTGGACCCCCAGCCGAGCAGTACTTC. Protein: CASSPGPPAEQYF. Full variable domain (remainder filled in from reference TRBV5-1 and TRBJ2-7): KAGVTQTPRYLIKTRGQQVTLSCSPISGHRSVSWYQQTPGQGLQFLFEYFSETQRNKGNFPGRFSGRQFSNSRSEMNVSTLELGDSALYLCASSPGPPAEQYFGPGTRLTVT.